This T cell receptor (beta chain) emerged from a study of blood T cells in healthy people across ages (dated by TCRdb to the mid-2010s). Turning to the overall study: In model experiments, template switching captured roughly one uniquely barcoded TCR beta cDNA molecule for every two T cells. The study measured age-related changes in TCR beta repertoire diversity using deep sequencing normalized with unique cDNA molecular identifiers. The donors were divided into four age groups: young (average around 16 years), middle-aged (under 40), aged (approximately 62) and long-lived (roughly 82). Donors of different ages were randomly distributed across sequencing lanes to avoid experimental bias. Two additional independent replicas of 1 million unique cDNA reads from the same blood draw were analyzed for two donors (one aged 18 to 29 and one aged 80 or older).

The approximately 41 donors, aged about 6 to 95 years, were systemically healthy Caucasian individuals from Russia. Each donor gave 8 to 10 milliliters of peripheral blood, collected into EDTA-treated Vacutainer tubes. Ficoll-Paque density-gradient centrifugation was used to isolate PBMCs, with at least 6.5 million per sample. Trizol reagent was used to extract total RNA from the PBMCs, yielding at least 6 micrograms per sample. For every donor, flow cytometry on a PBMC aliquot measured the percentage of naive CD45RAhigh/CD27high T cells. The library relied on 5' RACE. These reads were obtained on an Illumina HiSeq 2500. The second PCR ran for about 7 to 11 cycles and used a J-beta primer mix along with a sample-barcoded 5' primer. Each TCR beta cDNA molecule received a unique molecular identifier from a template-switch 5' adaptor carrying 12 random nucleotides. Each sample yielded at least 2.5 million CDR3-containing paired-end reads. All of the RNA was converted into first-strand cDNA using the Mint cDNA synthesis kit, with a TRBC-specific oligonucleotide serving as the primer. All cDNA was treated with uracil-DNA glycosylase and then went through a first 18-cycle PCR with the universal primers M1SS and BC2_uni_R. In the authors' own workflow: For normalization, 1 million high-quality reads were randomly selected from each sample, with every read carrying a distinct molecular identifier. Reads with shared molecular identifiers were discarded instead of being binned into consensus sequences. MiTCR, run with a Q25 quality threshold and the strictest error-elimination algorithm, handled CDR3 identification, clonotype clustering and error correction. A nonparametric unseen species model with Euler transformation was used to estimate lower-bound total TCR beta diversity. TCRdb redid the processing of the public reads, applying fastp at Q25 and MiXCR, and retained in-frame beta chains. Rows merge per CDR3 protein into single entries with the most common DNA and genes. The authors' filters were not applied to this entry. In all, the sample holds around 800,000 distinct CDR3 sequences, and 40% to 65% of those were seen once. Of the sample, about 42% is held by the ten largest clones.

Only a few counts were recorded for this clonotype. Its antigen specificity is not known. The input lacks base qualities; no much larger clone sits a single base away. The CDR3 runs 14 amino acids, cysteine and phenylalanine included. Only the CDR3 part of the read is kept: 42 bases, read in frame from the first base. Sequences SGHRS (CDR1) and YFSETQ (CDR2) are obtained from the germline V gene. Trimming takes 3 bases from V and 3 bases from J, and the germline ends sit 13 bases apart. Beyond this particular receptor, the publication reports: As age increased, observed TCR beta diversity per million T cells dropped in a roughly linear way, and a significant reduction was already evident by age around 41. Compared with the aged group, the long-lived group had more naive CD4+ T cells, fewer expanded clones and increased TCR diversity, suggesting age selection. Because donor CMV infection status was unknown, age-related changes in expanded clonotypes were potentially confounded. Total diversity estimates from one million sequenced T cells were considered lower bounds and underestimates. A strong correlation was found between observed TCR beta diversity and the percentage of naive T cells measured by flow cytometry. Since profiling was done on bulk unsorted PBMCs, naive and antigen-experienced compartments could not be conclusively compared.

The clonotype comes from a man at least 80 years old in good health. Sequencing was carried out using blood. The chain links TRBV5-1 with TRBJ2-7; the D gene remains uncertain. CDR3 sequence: CASSSQPLSYEQYF. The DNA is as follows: TGCGCCAGCAGCTCTCAACCGTTGAGCTACGAGCAGTACTTC. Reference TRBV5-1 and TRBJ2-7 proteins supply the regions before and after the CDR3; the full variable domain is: KAGVTQTPRYLIKTRGQQVTLSCSPISGHRSVSWYQQTPGQGLQFLFEYFSETQRNKGNFPGRFSGRQFSNSRSEMNVSTLELGDSALYLCASSSQPLSYEQYFGPGTRLTVT.